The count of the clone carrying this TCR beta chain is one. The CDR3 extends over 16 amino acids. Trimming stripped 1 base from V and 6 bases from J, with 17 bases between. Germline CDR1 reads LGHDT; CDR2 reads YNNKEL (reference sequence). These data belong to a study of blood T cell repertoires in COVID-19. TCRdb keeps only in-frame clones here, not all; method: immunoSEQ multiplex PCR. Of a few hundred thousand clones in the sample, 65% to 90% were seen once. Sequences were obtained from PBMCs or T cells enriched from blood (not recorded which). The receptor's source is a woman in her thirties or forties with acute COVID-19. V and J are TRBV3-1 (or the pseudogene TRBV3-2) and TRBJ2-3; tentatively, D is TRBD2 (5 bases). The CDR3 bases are TGTGCCAGCAGCCAAGCGGTTAGCGTCAATGGGGATACGCAGTATTTT. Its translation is CASSQAVSVNGDTQYF.